This T cell receptor (beta chain) was obtained from a study of cytomegalovirus exposure and HLA in healthy donors. It was with 60 Vbeta and 13 Jbeta primers that the PCR ran. Generated by immunoSEQ multiplex PCR, the TCRdb table keeps only in-frame clones and is missing some. Found here are 150,000 or so clones, 86% of them singletons; the top ten hold approximately 2%. Each donor was nominally healthy when sampled (though unrecorded immune exposures were likely). There are 13 residues in the CDR3. J gave up 6 bases and V 5 bases, and 5 bases lay outside the gene matches. Germline CDR1 is GTSNPN and CDR2 is SVGIG (reference sequence).

The chain links TRBV30 to TRBJ1-4; 8 nucleotides align to TRBD1. The clonotype was recovered from a woman aged 18-29 years in good health and CMV-seronegative. Sequenced material: PBMCs. CDR3 sequence reads: CAWEGTGYEKLFF. CDR3 nucleotide sequence: TGTGCCTGGGAGGGGACAGGATATGAAAAACTGTTTTTT.